This entry lists 8 T cell receptor beta chains sequenced from one sample in a study of beta chain features in type 1 diabetes. As every portion of the isolated RNA was reverse transcribed, the sequencing read expressed TCRB transcripts. The method was immunoSEQ multiplex PCR; TCRdb's version includes in-frame clones alone and lacks a portion of them. The sample records more than 300,000 clones, around 10% being singletons. Notes on the study in general: Across all four CD4+ subsets, people with type 1 diabetes showed modestly shorter TCRB CDR3s.

No antigens are known for them. Material: central memory CD4+ T cells from blood. The source is a young man with type 1 diabetes.

The chain uses TRBV11-2 and TRBJ2-7; a weak D match, TRBD2 (5 bases). The CDR3 totals 15 residues. Deletions cut 3 bases from V and 3 bases from J, with 15 bases between. Germline values: CDR1 SGHAT, CDR2 FQNNGV. DNA for the CDR3: TGTGCCAGCAGCTTTAGTGCTGAGCGGAGCTACGAGCAGTACTTC. Protein sequence: CASSFSAERSYEQYF.

The rearrangement uses TRBV7-9 and TRBJ2-3; 9 positions agree with TRBD1. The CDR3 consists of 16 residues. Germline assignment: CDR1 SEHNR and CDR2 FQNEAQ (reference sequence). J gave up 4 bases and V 5 bases, and 10 bases lay outside the gene matches. CDR3 protein: CASSRSLTGGPDTQYF. CDR3 in DNA: TGTGCCAGCAGCCGTAGTCTAACAGGGGGCCCAGATACGCAGTATTTT. Drawing the rest from reference TRBV7-9 and TRBJ2-3, the complete variable domain is DTGVSQNPRHKITKRGQNVTFRCDPISEHNRLYWYRQTLGQGPEFLTYFQNEAQLEKSRLLSDRFSAERPKGSFSTLEIQRTEQGDSAMYLCASSRSLTGGPDTQYFGPGTRLTVL.

V usage is TRBV6-1 and J usage is TRBJ1-1; TRBD1 matches at 8 bases. Trimming at V came to 6 bases and at J to 2 bases, leaving 5 bases not matched to a gene. In germline, CDR1 is MNHNS, CDR2 SASEGT. This CDR3 is 14 amino acids long. In nucleotides, the CDR3 is TGTGCCAGCAGGAAGGGACAGGCAAACACTGAAGCTTTCTTT. Translated, it gives CASRKGQANTEAFF.

This clone was seen a few times. The chain carries TRBV27 and TRBJ2-3; tentatively, D is TRBD2 (5 bases). V was clipped by 7 bases and J by 4 bases, with 12 bases between them. Germline lookup yields CDR1 MNHEY and CDR2 SMNVEV (reference sequence). The length of the CDR3 is 13 residues. As DNA, the CDR3 is TGTGCCAGCACCCAGAGAGGGTCAGATACGCAGTATTTT. It specifies CASTQRGSDTQYF.

This chain uses TRBV12-5 with TRBJ2-3, with 11 bases matching TRBD1. The CDR3 contains 15 residues. CDR1 is LGHNT and CDR2 is FRNRAP in the germline V gene. V trimming: 6 bases; J trimming: 2 bases; junction bases outside the gene matches: 4. The CDR3 DNA reads TGTGCTAGTGGGCTGGGACAGGGGGACACAGATACGCAGTATTTT. This translates into CASGLGQGDTDTQYF.

This clone turned up a few times. The rearrangement joins TRBV27 to TRBJ2-7; the match to TRBD1 covers 7 bases. The germline CDR1 and CDR2 sequences are MNHEY and SMNVEV (reference sequence). With 6 bases clipped from V and 0 bases from J, the junction kept 5 bases outside the gene matches. The length of the CDR3 is 14 residues. Here the CDR3 reads CASSQQGNSYEQYF. Written as DNA, the CDR3 is TGTGCCAGCAGCCAACAGGGGAACTCCTACGAGCAGTACTTC.

The CDR3 reads CATSRDSGRETQYF. DNA of the CDR3: TGTGCCACCAGCAGGGATTCAGGGAGAGAGACCCAGTACTTC. The V call is TRBV15, the J call TRBJ2-5; possibly TRBD1 or TRBD2 for D (5 bases each). CDR1 is LNHNV, CDR2 YYDKDF, per germline (reference sequence). With 3 bases removed from V and 4 bases from J, the gap between germline ends came to 12 bases. The CDR3 has 14 residues.

This clone was counted only a few times. This chain's CDR3 is CASSVAGPSSGANVLTF. CDR3 DNA sequence: TGTGCCAGCAGCGTAGCAGGGCCAAGCTCTGGGGCCAACGTCCTGACTTTC. The chain employs TRBV9 and TRBJ2-6; TRBD1 might be the D (5 bases). Trimming took 0 bases from V and 0 from J, leaving 10 bases between them. CDR1 SGDLS and CDR2 YYNGEE come from the germline V gene. The CDR3 runs 17 residues.